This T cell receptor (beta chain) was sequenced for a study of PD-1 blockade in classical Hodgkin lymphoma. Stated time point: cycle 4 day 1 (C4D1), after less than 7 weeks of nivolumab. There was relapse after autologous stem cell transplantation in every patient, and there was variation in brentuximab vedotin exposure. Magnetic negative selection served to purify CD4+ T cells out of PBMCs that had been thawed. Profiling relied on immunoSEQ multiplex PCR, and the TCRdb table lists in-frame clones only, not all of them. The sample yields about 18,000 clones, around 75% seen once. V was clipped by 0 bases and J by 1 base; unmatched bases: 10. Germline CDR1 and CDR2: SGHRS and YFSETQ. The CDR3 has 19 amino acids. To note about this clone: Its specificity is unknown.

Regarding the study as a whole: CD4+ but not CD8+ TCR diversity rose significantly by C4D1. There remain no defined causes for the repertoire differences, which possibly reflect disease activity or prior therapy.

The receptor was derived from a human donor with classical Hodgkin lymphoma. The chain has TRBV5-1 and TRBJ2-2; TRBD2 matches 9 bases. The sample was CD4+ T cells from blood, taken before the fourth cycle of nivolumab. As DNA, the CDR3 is TGCGCCAGCAGCTTGGATCTAGCGGGGCCTAAAAAGAACACCGGGGAGCTGTTTTTT. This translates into CASSLDLAGPKKNTGELFF.